This T cell receptor beta chain originates from a study of identical twins. The CDR3 covers 15 residues. Trimming at V came to 2 bases and at J to 2 bases, leaving 3 bases not matched to a gene. Germline V gene sequence: CDR1 KGHSH, CDR2 LQKENI. TCRdb reanalysed the 5' RACE reads using MiXCR and keeps one entry per CDR3 protein. Of about 920,000 distinct CDR3 sequences in the sample, 9% to 15% were seen once. These same data were also listed under a study on yellow fever vaccine responses in identical twins.

This chain joins TRBV18 and TRBJ2-5, with 9 bases that match TRBD2. Sequenced: PBMCs. This sequence originates from a woman under 30 in good health. The CDR3 reads CASSPRTSAQETQYF. The CDR3 DNA follows: TGTGCCAGCTCACCAAGGACTAGCGCGCAAGAGACCCAGTACTTC.